Each of the 10 T cell receptor beta chains below was sequenced from the same sample in a study of cytomegalovirus exposure and HLA in healthy donors listed by TCRdb under 2017. Receptor amplification or capture employed the immunoSEQ multiplex PCR assay. What TCRdb holds here is the immuneACCESS table cut down to in-frame rearrangements. Part of the clones is not present; checked against another copy, under half of the missing clones reflect an unresolved V gene, and the others are unexplained. The sample contains almost 200,000 clones, roughly 77% of them found a single time. The ten largest make up 1% to 1.5% of the sample. The material sequenced was PBMCs. These receptors originate from a young woman in good health and CMV-seronegative.

This sequence joins TRBV5-1 and TRBJ1-1, with 8 bases lining up with TRBD1. From germline, CDR1 is SGHRS and CDR2 YFSETQ. The CDR3 is made up of 15 amino acids. Losses at the gene ends were 4 bases for V and 4 bases for J; bases not matched to a gene: 9. CDR3 bases: TGCGCCAGCAGCCCCGGACAGGGATTGTCCACTGAAGCTTTCTTT. Translating it yields CASSPGQGLSTEAFF.

The chain links TRBV5-1 to TRBJ2-1; TRBD1 matches at 7 bases. Germline loops: CDR1 SGHRS, CDR2 YFSETQ. Germline trimming cut 5 bases from V and 2 bases from J; bases unmatched to any gene: 4. This CDR3 contains 14 residues. The CDR3 sequence: CASRPGGAYNEQFF. CDR3 bases: TGCGCCAGCAGGCCAGGGGGAGCCTACAATGAGCAGTTCTTC.

The chain carries TRBV29-1 and TRBJ2-1; perhaps TRBD1 as D (6 bases). Trimming removed 5 bases at V and 10 bases at J, with 12 bases between. The CDR3 sequence is 11 residues long. CDR1 is SQVTM and CDR2 is ANQGSEA in the germline V gene. The CDR3 DNA reads TGCAGCGTTCTCGCAGGGGAAGAGCAGTTCTTC. Translation: CSVLAGEEQFF.

The rearrangement links TRBV5-4 to TRBJ1-6, with D maybe TRBD1 (5 bases). Germline V gene lookup returns CDR1 SGHNT and CDR2 YYREEE (reference sequence). V shed 0 bases and J shed 9 bases, with 10 bases lying between them. The CDR3 totals 14 residues. The CDR3 loop is CASSLGGEGSPLHF. For the CDR3, the DNA is TGTGCCAGCAGCTTGGGGGGGGAGGGTTCACCCCTCCACTTT.

This CDR3 is CASSAPGGLPSGANVLTF. The DNA of the CDR3 is TGTGCCAGCAGTGCCCCAGGGGGTCTTCCATCTGGGGCCAACGTCCTGACTTTC. The J gene is TRBJ2-6, the V gene TRBV27; TRBD1 matches 7 bases. CDR3 size: 18 residues. The ends lost 5 bases at V and 1 base at J; junction bases unmatched: 11. The germline CDR1 and CDR2 sequences are MNHEY and SMNVEV (reference sequence). Full variable domain (remainder filled in from reference TRBV27 and TRBJ2-6): EAQVTQNPRYLITVTGKKLTVTCSQNMNHEYMSWYRQDPGLGLRQIYYSMNVEVTDKGDVPEGYKVSRKEKRNFPLILESPSPNQTSLYFCASSAPGGLPSGANVLTFGAGSRLTVL.

This clone was detected once. The chain has TRBV30 and TRBJ1-5; TRBD1 is a possible D gene (5 bases). Germline V gene sequence: CDR1 GTSNPN, CDR2 SVGIG (reference sequence). This CDR3 comprises 16 residues. V shed 4 bases and J shed 6 bases, with 22 bases lying between them. The CDR3 coding sequence is TGTGCCTGGATCCCCGGGGGGTCGTCCCTAGGTCAGCCCCAGCATTTT. This translates into CAWIPGGSSLGQPQHF.

The gene calls are TRBV2 and TRBJ1-5, with D possibly being TRBD1 (5 bases). Trimming shortened V by 0 bases and J by 0 bases, and 12 bases separated the two germline ends. Germline assignment: CDR1 SNHLY and CDR2 FYNNEI. CDR3 length: 17 amino acids. DNA for the CDR3: TGTGCCAGCAGTGAAGCGTTTCAAGGACATAGCAATCAGCCCCAGCATTTT. Protein: CASSEAFQGHSNQPQHF.

This chain connects TRBV4-1 to TRBJ2-1; TRBD2 might be the D (6 bases). Between the trimmed V and J ends, which lost 1 base and 1 base, there was a span of 8 bases. Germline CDR1 MGHRA, CDR2 YSYEKL. This CDR3 is 15 amino acids long. The CDR3 DNA reads as TGCGCCAGCAGCCAAGGACTAGAATCCTACAATGAGCAGTTCTTC. Its translation is CASSQGLESYNEQFF.

The V call is TRBV7-9, the J call TRBJ1-5; 7 bases match TRBD1. The CDR3 length is 15 residues. In germline, CDR1 is SEHNR, CDR2 FQNEAQ (reference sequence). Trimming cost V 5 bases and J 4 bases; bases outside gene matches: 8. The CDR3 DNA sequence: TGTGCCAGCAGCCGCACCGGGACAGAGAATCAGCCCCAGCATTTT. This translates into CASSRTGTENQPQHF.

CDR3 sequence reads: CASTARGGTEAFF. CDR3 sequence (DNA): TGTGCCAGCACCGCGCGGGGGGGCACTGAAGCTTTCTTT. This rearrangement joins TRBV2 to TRBJ1-1, with D possibly matching TRBD1 (5 bases). V was pared by 7 bases and J by 4 bases, with 13 bases between. The CDR3 has 13 amino acids. Germline assignment: CDR1 SNHLY and CDR2 FYNNEI.